The source of this T cell receptor beta chain is a study of T cell repertoires in cytomegalovirus infection. Notes on this clonotype: What it binds is unknown.

Per the germline V gene, CDR1 is SGHTA and CDR2 is FQGNSA. CDR3 size: 15 residues. Deletions cut 5 bases from V and 4 bases from J, with 12 bases between. MiXCR was run by TCRdb on the reads, yielding one entry per CDR3 protein. The data show a few hundred thousand distinct CDR3 sequences, more than 40% seen once. The chain uses TRBV7-2 and TRBJ2-6, with D unclear. This specimen was cultured PBMCs, taken from culture after CMV antigen stimulation. The clonotype comes from a human donor in good health (CMV status not recorded). Some clones in this sample may be carry-over from other donors' samples. The CDR3 nucleotides read TGTGCCAGCAGCCCCTGGTTCTCAGGGGCCAACGTCCTGACTTTC. Translated, it gives CASSPWFSGANVLTF.